This T cell receptor beta chain was captured in a study of T cells in Graves' hyperthyroidism and ophthalmopathy. Regarding the study as a whole: Also found in blood were most expanded thyroid clonotypes above 0.001.

There are many counts of this clonotype. What it binds is not known. With V trimmed by 3 bases and J by 0 bases, 3 bases remained unmatched. The CDR3 loop spans 15 amino acids. Germline CDR1 and CDR2: WNHNN and SYGVQD (reference sequence). TCR beta CDR3 regions were amplified from RNA transcripts. Carried out on the TCR CDR3, a first-round RT-PCR used the HTBI primer set. Each CDR3 protein is one row after TCRdb ran MiXCR on the multiplex PCR reads. The data contain hundreds of thousands of distinct CDR3 sequences, around 40% of them singletons. Uncontrolled infection, other autoimmune disease, pregnancy and lactation each barred patients from inclusion. Approximately 10 ml of fresh peripheral blood supplied the PBMCs.

The rearrangement joins TRBV10-1 to TRBJ2-7; 9 bases line up with TRBD1. This receptor was obtained from a woman aged 40 to 50 with Graves' hyperthyroidism. Specimen: blood. The CDR3 nucleotides are TGCGCCAGCAGTGACGGGACAGGGAGCTCCTACGAGCAGTACTTC. Its translation: CASSDGTGSSYEQYF.